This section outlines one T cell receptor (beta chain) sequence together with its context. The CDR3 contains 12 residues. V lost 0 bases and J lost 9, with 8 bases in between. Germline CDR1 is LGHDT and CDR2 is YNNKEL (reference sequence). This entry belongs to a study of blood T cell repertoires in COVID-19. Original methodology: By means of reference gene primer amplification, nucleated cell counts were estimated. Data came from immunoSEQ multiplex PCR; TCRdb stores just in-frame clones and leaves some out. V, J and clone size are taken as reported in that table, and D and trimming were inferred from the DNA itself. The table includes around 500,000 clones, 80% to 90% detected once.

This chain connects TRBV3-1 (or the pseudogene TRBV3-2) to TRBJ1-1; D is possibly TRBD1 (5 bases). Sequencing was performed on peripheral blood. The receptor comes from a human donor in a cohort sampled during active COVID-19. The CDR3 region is CASSQENRKAFF. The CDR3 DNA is TGTGCCAGCAGCCAAGAGAACAGGAAAGCTTTCTTT.